This T cell receptor beta chain emerged from a study of spatial heterogeneity in lung cancer. Looking at the study overall: Detection consistently yielded more beta chains than alpha chains. Findings of the study overall: Counts of expanded intratumoral alpha and beta TCRs tracked tumor mutation counts.

Time point given: sample taken at primary tumor resection. Sequencing covered unsorted whole RNA taken from tumor, nontumor lung or frozen PBMC. Germline V gives CDR1 GTSNPN, CDR2 SVGIG (reference sequence). There are 14 residues in the CDR3. The V gene lost 1 base and the J gene lost 6 bases, with 13 bases spanning the gap. Remarks on this clonotype: Its antigen is currently unknown.

MiXCR, applied by TCRdb to the 5' RACE reads, yields one record per CDR3 protein. The sample comprises about 23,000 distinct CDR3 sequences, more than 4.5% of which are singletons, and roughly a tenth rests with the top ten. The sample in question was lung tumor tissue, obtained at surgery. This rearrangement joins TRBV30 to TRBJ2-1, with TRBD2 as a possible D gene (6 bases). This clonotype originated in a male donor with early-stage non-small cell lung cancer. The CDR3 region is CAWSAGLSINEQFF. The CDR3 DNA is TGTGCCTGGAGTGCGGGACTTTCGATCAATGAGCAGTTCTTC.